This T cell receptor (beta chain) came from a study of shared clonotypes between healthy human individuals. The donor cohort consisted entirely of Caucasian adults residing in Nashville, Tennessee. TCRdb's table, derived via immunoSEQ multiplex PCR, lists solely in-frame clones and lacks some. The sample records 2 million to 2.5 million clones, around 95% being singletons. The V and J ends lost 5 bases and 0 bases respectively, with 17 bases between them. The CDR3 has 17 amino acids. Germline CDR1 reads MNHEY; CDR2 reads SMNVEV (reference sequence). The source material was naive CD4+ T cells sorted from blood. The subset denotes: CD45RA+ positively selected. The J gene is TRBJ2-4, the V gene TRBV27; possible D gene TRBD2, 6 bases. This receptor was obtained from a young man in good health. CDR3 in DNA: TGTGCCAGCAGTCCCTCGGGGAGGTTTCTAGCCAAAAACATTCAGTACTTC. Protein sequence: CASSPSGRFLAKNIQYF.